This entry lists 21 T cell receptor beta chains sequenced from one sample in a study of T cell responses to AZD1222 COVID-19 vaccine. The assay was immunoSEQ multiplex PCR, and TCRdb's table has in-frame clones only and misses some. The table includes more than 95,000 clones, around 87% detected once. The input for sequencing was peripheral blood, taken on day 0 of AZD1222 vaccination. The receptors were gathered from an adult in good health.

The genes are TRBV3-1 (or the pseudogene TRBV3-2) and TRBJ1-1, with D hard to call. This CDR3 has 12 amino acids. V shed 6 bases and J shed 10 bases, with 15 bases lying between them. Germline-derived CDR1 and CDR2 are LGHDT and YNNKEL (reference sequence). CDR3 protein: CASSRPLTGAFF. CDR3 nucleotide sequence: TGTGCCAGCAGTCGACCCCTTACGGGAGCTTTCTTT.

J is TRBJ1-4 and V is TRBV5-1; D not resolved. Germline V gene lookup returns CDR1 SGHRS and CDR2 YFSETQ. V lost 10 bases and J lost 0, with 13 bases in between. CDR3 length: 14 residues. In nucleotides, the CDR3 is TGCGCCTCCGGGATAAGTACAACTAATGAAAAACTGTTTTTT. This gives the protein CASGISTTNEKLFF.

The chain employs TRBV15 and TRBJ2-7; 12 bases fit TRBD2. V shed 3 bases, J shed 2 bases, and the junction held 8 bases outside the gene matches. Per germline, CDR1 LNHNV and CDR2 YYDKDF (reference sequence). There are 17 residues in the CDR3. The CDR3 DNA reads as TGTGCCACCAGCAGGGCAACCGGGACTAGCGGGCCCTACGAGCAGTACTTC. Protein product: CATSRATGTSGPYEQYF.

CDR3 amino acids: CASWGRENYGYTF. For the CDR3, the DNA is TGTGCCTCATGGGGCAGGGAGAACTATGGCTACACCTTC. This chain links TRBV19 with TRBJ1-2, with TRBD1 as a possible D gene (5 bases). The V end lost 11 bases, the J end lost 2 bases, and 15 bases lay between the germline ends. The CDR3 extends over 13 amino acids. Looked up from germline, CDR1 is LNHDA and CDR2 is SQIVND (reference sequence).

This chain connects TRBV4-3 to TRBJ1-2; 7 nucleotides line up with TRBD1. The germline V gene encodes CDR1 LGHNA and CDR2 YSLEER. The CDR3 loop spans 13 amino acids. J lost 5 bases, V lost 4 bases, and 4 bases had no gene match. CDR3 amino acids: CASSLDRAYGYTF. Here the CDR3 DNA reads TGCGCCAGCAGCCTCGACAGGGCATATGGCTACACCTTC.

This chain uses TRBV28 with TRBJ1-6; maybe TRBD1 (5 bases). Germline loops: CDR1 MDHEN, CDR2 SYDVKM. Trimming took 7 bases from V and 9 from J, leaving 13 bases between them. This CDR3 spans 13 amino acids. CDR3: CASTEPRVSPLHF. The CDR3 nucleotides read TGTGCCAGCACCGAACCCAGGGTTTCACCCCTCCACTTT.

V usage is TRBV2 and J usage is TRBJ2-6; unclear D gene. The length of the CDR3 is 13 residues. The germline V gene encodes CDR1 SNHLY and CDR2 FYNNEI. Trimming cost V 11 bases and J 0 bases, with 8 bases left between them. The chain's CDR3 is CAGLLSGANVLTF. The CDR3 bases are TGTGCCGGCCTCCTCTCTGGGGCCAACGTCCTGACTTTC.

In the case of this clone: Other DNA sequences within the sample encode an identical CDR3. This CDR3 reads CASSEAGSPLHF. The CDR3 DNA is TGTGCCAGCAGTGAAGCAGGGTCACCCCTCCACTTT. The V call is TRBV2, the J call TRBJ1-6; D is unclear. V lost 0 bases and J 10 bases, leaving 4 bases between the germline ends. The germline CDR1 and CDR2 sequences are SNHLY and FYNNEI. The CDR3 has 12 amino acids.

This chain links TRBV6-5 with TRBJ2-3; 7 bases agree with TRBD1. From germline, CDR1 is MNHEY and CDR2 SVGAGI. This CDR3 comprises 14 residues. V lost 4 bases, J lost 6 bases, and 7 bases stayed unmatched. CDR3 DNA sequence: TGTGCCAGCAGTTTCGACAGGGCTCTCGATACGCAGTATTTT. Its protein is CASSFDRALDTQYF.

J is TRBJ1-4 and V is TRBV28; D might be TRBD1 (6 bases). Deletions cut 5 bases from V and 8 bases from J, with 18 bases between. Germline V gene sequence: CDR1 MDHEN, CDR2 SYDVKM. The CDR3 consists of 15 residues. The DNA for the CDR3 is TGTGCCAGCAGTCCCCCGGGGGGGCTTAAGGAAAAACTGTTTTTT. Residues: CASSPPGGLKEKLFF.

This chain connects TRBV28 to TRBJ1-1; D unresolved. Germline CDR1 MDHEN, CDR2 SYDVKM. CDR3 length: 12 amino acids. V gave up 10 bases and J gave up 1 base, with 10 bases separating them. CDR3 in DNA: TGTGCCACTGGAGACGCGAACACTGAAGCTTTCTTT. It yields the protein CATGDANTEAFF.

The J gene is TRBJ1-5, the V gene TRBV5-1; D remains ambiguous. Trimming cost V 2 bases and J 0 bases, with 3 bases left between them. Germline CDR1 and CDR2: SGHRS and YFSETQ. CDR3 size: 13 residues. CDR3 sequence (DNA): TGCGCCAGCAGCTTTGATAGCAATCAGCCCCAGCATTTT. Its protein is CASSFDSNQPQHF.

The rearrangement uses TRBV7-9 and TRBJ1-2; 7 bases align to TRBD1. CDR3 length: 13 residues. Germline CDR1 SEHNR, CDR2 FQNEAQ (reference sequence). V lost 1 base to trimming and J lost 8 bases; unmatched junction nucleotides: 4. The CDR3 coding sequence is TGTGCCAGCAGCTTAGGACAGGGTTTAGGCTACACCTTC. This encodes CASSLGQGLGYTF.

This rearrangement joins TRBV19 to TRBJ2-5; 14 positions match TRBD2. CDR3 length: 17 residues. The V and J ends lost 4 bases and 5 bases, in that order; junction bases with no gene match: 9. Germline CDR1 LNHDA, CDR2 SQIVND (reference sequence). In DNA, the CDR3 is TGTGCCAGTAGTACTAGACTAGCGGGGGGGTACCGGGAGACCCAGTACTTC. Encoded protein: CASSTRLAGGYRETQYF.

Only a few counts were recorded for this clone. This sequence joins TRBV5-1 and TRBJ2-7, with TRBD1 matching 11 bases. Germline V gives CDR1 SGHRS, CDR2 YFSETQ. This CDR3 region has 16 residues. The J segment lost 2 bases and the V segment lost 4 bases, leaving 8 bases of the junction unmatched. The CDR3 loop reads CASSLDPGQGAYEQYF. In DNA form, the CDR3 reads TGCGCCAGCAGCCTGGATCCGGGACAGGGGGCCTACGAGCAGTACTTC.

V gene TRBV2 combines with J gene TRBJ1-6; D ambiguous. Per the germline V gene, CDR1 is SNHLY and CDR2 is FYNNEI. Trimming took 1 base from V and 0 from J, leaving 7 bases between them. The CDR3 length is 16 residues. CDR3 loop: CASSEEVSSYNSPLHF. The CDR3 DNA follows: TGTGCCAGCAGTGAAGAAGTGAGCTCCTATAATTCACCCCTCCACTTT.

V gene TRBV7-9 combines with J gene TRBJ1-2; D is unresolved. Germline assignment: CDR1 SEHNR and CDR2 FQNEAQ (reference sequence). V lost 4 bases, J lost 1 base, and 10 bases lay in between. The CDR3 covers 14 residues. The CDR3: CASSSRRDNYGYTF. CDR3 nucleotides: TGTGCCAGCAGCTCCAGACGGGATAACTATGGCTACACCTTC.

The rearrangement joins TRBV3-1 (or the pseudogene TRBV3-2) to TRBJ1-4; D gene ambiguous. V shed 5 bases and J shed 4 bases, with 14 bases lying between them. The germline CDR1 and CDR2 sequences are LGHDT and YNNKEL (reference sequence). CDR3 size: 15 residues. The CDR3 region has the DNA TGTGCCAGCAGCGGCCGGGTTCCTTTTAATGAAAAACTGTTTTTT. As protein: CASSGRVPFNEKLFF.

This clone came up once. V usage is TRBV7-9 and J usage is TRBJ1-4; the D is unclear. Germline V gene data show CDR1 as SEHNR and CDR2 as FQNEAQ (reference sequence). The V and J ends lost 1 base and 4 bases respectively, with 7 bases between them. The CDR3 is 14 residues long. DNA for the CDR3: TGTGCCAGCAGCTTAGACAGCTATAATGAAAAACTGTTTTTT. Residues: CASSLDSYNEKLFF.

The chain joins TRBV19 to TRBJ1-4, with unresolved D. The CDR3 runs to 14 residues. CDR1 LNHDA and CDR2 SQIVND come from the germline V gene (reference sequence). V lost 5 bases to trimming and J lost 4 bases, with 11 bases between them. CDR3 DNA sequence: TGTGCCAGTAGTCCCTGGAAGGATAATGAAAAACTGTTTTTT. It yields the protein CASSPWKDNEKLFF.

The genes are TRBV27 and TRBJ2-2; 7 bases match TRBD1. With V trimmed by 8 bases and J by 0 bases, 3 bases remained unmatched. This CDR3 is 14 amino acids long. Germline CDR1 MNHEY, CDR2 SMNVEV (reference sequence). CDR3 region: CASRDRPNTGELFF. The CDR3 nucleotides read TGTGCCAGCCGGGACAGACCGAACACCGGGGAGCTGTTTTTT.